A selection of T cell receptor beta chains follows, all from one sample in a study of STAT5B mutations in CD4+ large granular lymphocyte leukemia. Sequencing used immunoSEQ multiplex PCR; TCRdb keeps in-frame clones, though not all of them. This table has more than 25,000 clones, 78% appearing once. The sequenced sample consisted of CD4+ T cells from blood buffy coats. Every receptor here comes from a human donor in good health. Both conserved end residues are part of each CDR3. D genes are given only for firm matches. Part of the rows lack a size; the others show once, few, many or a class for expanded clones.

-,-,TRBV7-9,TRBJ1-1,CASSPSRDSAFF,TGTGCCAGCAGCCCCTCCCGGGACTCAGCTTTCTTT
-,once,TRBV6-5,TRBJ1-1,CASSSGTPPGAFF,TGTGCCAGCAGTTCTGGGACTCCTCCTGGGGCTTTCTTT
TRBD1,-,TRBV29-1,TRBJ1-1,CSVEGTGGGGTEAFF,TGCAGCGTTGAAGGGACAGGGGGCGGGGGCACTGAAGCTTTCTTT
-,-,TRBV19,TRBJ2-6,CASSSTETGANVLTF,TGTGCCAGTAGTTCGACGGAGACTGGGGCCAACGTCCTGACTTTC
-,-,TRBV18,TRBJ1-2,CASSPAAGQTHYGYTF,TGTGCCAGCTCACCGGCGGCCGGGCAGACCCACTATGGCTACACCTTC
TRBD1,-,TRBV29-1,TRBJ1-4,CSVGGQGNEKLFF,TGCAGCGTTGGGGGACAGGGGAACGAAAAACTGTTTTTT
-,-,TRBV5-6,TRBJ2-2,CASSTGLFTGELFF,TGTGCCAGCAGCACCGGACTATTCACCGGGGAGCTGTTTTTT
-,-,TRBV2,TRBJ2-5,CASTPISEGTQYF,TGTGCCAGCACCCCTATCTCCGAGGGGACCCAGTACTTC
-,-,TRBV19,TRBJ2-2,CASRWDLSGELFF,TGTGCCAGTAGGTGGGACCTTTCCGGGGAGCTGTTTTTT
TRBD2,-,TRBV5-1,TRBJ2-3,CASSVGTSGRFTDTQYF,TGCGCCAGCAGCGTAGGGACTAGCGGGAGGTTCACAGATACGCAGTATTTT
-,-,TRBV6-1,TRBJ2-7,CASSVLREQYF,TGTGCCAGCAGCGTCCTCCGAGAGCAGTACTTC
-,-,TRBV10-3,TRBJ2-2,CAIRPDPTGELFF,TGTGCCATCAGACCGGACCCCACCGGGGAGCTGTTTTTT
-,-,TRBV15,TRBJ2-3,CATSRDRGRDTQYF,TGTGCCACCAGCAGAGATCGAGGGCGGGATACGCAGTATTTT
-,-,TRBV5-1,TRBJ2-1,CASSSWGDNEQFF,TGCGCCAGCAGCTCGTGGGGAGACAATGAGCAGTTCTTC
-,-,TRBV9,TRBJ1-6,CASTLTYSNSPLHF,TGTGCCAGCACTTTAACTTACTCTAATTCACCCCTCCACTTT
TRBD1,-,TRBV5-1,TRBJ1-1,CASSSTGGRAFF,TGCGCCAGCAGTTCTACAGGGGGGAGGGCTTTCTTT
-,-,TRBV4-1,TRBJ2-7,CASSQTPPGGAINEQYF,TGCGCCAGCAGCCAAACCCCCCCTGGGGGGGCGATCAACGAGCAGTACTTC
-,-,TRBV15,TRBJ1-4,CATRPRSGATNEKLFF,TGTGCCACCAGGCCAAGATCTGGCGCAACTAATGAAAAACTGTTTTTT
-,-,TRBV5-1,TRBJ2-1,CASSLSLGVRVYNEQFF,TGCGCCAGCAGCTTGAGCCTCGGGGTTAGGGTCTACAATGAGCAGTTCTTC
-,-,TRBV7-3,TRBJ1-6,CASSPTGGRDSPLHF,TGTGCCAGCAGCCCAACGGGGGGTAGGGATTCACCCCTCCACTTT
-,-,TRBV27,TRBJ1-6,CASSLSGRVLNSPLHF,TGTGCCAGCAGTTTATCGGGCAGGGTCCTTAATTCACCCCTCCACTTT
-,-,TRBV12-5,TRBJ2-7,CASGVAGDEQYF,TGTGCTAGTGGTGTCGCCGGCGACGAGCAGTACTTC